These 11 T cell receptor beta chains came from one sample sequenced in a study of PD-1 blockade in classical Hodgkin lymphoma. Each patient's relapse followed autologous stem cell transplantation, and brentuximab vedotin exposure varied. Using immunoSEQ multiplex PCR, the repertoire was profiled, and TCRdb retains in-frame clones only, with some absent. The sample consists of about 110,000 clones, about nine tenths of them appearing once. Sequencing used peripheral blood mononuclear cells (PBMCs), obtained before the second cycle of nivolumab. The receptor set was obtained from a human donor with classical Hodgkin lymphoma.

This chain links TRBV18 with TRBJ1-2; D is possibly TRBD1 (5 bases). The CDR3 has 15 amino acids. The V end was cut by 1 base, the J end by 4 bases, with 13 bases between. Looked up from germline, CDR1 is KGHSH and CDR2 is LQKENI. CDR3 bases: TGTGCCAGCTCACCACAGGGCGTGGGGGGCTATGGCTACACCTTC. It specifies CASSPQGVGGYGYTF.

The rearrangement links TRBV25-1 to TRBJ1-2, with 10 bases fitting TRBD1. This CDR3 has 17 amino acids. The V gene's germline CDR1 is MGHDK and CDR2 SYGVNS. J was trimmed by 7 bases and V by 4 bases; bases with no gene match: 15. The CDR3 DNA reads TGTGCCAGCAGTGGGTCCCTCGGGGACAGGGGCCCTAGTGGCTACACCTTC. Its protein is CASSGSLGDRGPSGYTF.

The chain combines TRBV13 with TRBJ2-7; 9 positions agree with TRBD1. V lost 5 bases and J lost 7; bases outside the gene matches: 6. Germline V lookup: CDR1 PRHDT, CDR2 FYEKMQ (reference sequence). The CDR3 contains 13 residues. CDR3: CASSKQGAGEQYF. The CDR3 DNA reads as TGTGCCAGCAGCAAACAGGGGGCGGGGGAGCAGTACTTC.

J is TRBJ2-5 and V is TRBV28, with no clear D. The CDR3 has 14 residues. Trimming pared 1 base from V and 2 bases from J, leaving 8 bases between. Germline CDR1 and CDR2: MDHEN and SYDVKM. DNA for the CDR3: TGTGCCAGCAGTTTATCCGGCAGACAAGAGACCCAGTACTTC. It yields the protein CASSLSGRQETQYF.

The CDR3 reads CASKNGNVRDTQYF. The CDR3 region has the DNA TGTGCCAGCAAGAACGGGAATGTTAGAGATACGCAGTATTTT. The V and J genes are TRBV7-2 and TRBJ2-3, with a possible D match to TRBD2 (5 bases). Germline V gives CDR1 SGHTA, CDR2 FQGNSA. V gave up 7 bases and J gave up 5 bases, with 16 bases separating them. The CDR3 runs to 14 residues.

The chain uses TRBV10-3 and TRBJ2-7; 13 nucleotides align to TRBD2. The trim removed 3 bases at V and 2 bases at J, leaving 4 bases unmatched. The V gene's germline CDR1 is ENHRY and CDR2 SYGVKD. This CDR3 is 16 amino acids long. CDR3 DNA sequence: TGTGCCATCAGTGACTTACTAGCGGGAGGGCCCTACGAGCAGTACTTC. It is translated as CAISDLLAGGPYEQYF.

This clone was seen a few times. This sequence joins TRBV6-1 and TRBJ1-5; the D gene is possibly TRBD1 (5 bases). Germline V gives CDR1 MNHNS, CDR2 SASEGT. The CDR3 has 15 residues. V lost 2 bases and J lost 6, with 14 bases in between. DNA of the CDR3: TGTGCCAGCAGTGAACATTCGGGGCGAGGTCAGCCCCAGCATTTT. As protein: CASSEHSGRGQPQHF.

In nucleotides, the CDR3 is TGCGCCAGCAGCTTGGGGAATAATGGACTAGCGGTAACAGATACGCAGTATTTT. The encoded protein is CASSLGNNGLAVTDTQYF. V and J are TRBV5-1 and TRBJ2-3, with TRBD2 identical over 10 bases. Trimming at V came to 0 bases and at J to 3 bases, leaving 10 bases not matched to a gene. CDR1 SGHRS and CDR2 YFSETQ come from the germline V gene. The CDR3 has 18 residues.

CDR3 DNA: TGTGCCAGTAGTCGTTATCCGGGACAGGGGGCAACTAATGAAAAACTGTTTTTT. Its protein product is CASSRYPGQGATNEKLFF. The rearrangement uses TRBV19 and TRBJ1-4, with 11 bases that match TRBD1. The CDR3 is 18 residues long. Germline values: CDR1 LNHDA, CDR2 SQIVND (reference sequence). The V gene end was trimmed by 5 bases and the J gene end by 0 bases; junction bases not matched to a gene: 8.

V gene TRBV18 combines with J gene TRBJ2-1; D is undetermined. The germline V gene encodes CDR1 KGHSH and CDR2 LQKENI. This CDR3 spans 16 amino acids. V was shortened by 4 bases and J by 7 bases, with 20 bases between the two germline ends. The CDR3 sequence: CASSRINAGDLNEQFF. The CDR3 DNA sequence: TGTGCCAGCTCACGCATCAACGCAGGTGATCTTAATGAGCAGTTCTTC.

The chain couples TRBV10-3 to TRBJ2-1; possible D gene TRBD1, 6 bases. The CDR3 extends over 15 amino acids. CDR1 is ENHRY and CDR2 is SYGVKD in the germline V gene. V was shortened by 3 bases and J by 1 base, with 10 bases between the two germline ends. Here the CDR3 DNA reads TGTGCCATCAGTGAACGAGGGGGTTCCTACAATGAGCAGTTCTTC. It translates to CAISERGGSYNEQFF.